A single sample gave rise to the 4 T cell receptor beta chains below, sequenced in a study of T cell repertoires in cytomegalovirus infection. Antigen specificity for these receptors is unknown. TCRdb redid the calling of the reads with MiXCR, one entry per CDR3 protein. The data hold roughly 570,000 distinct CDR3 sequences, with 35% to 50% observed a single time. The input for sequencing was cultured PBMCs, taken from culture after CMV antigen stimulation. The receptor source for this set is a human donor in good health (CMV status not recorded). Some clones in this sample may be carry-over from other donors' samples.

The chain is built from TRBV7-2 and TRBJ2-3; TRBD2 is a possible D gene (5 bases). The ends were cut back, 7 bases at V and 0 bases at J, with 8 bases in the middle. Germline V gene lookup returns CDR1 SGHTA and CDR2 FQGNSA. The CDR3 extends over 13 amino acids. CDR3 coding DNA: TGTGCCAGCAAAAGGACTAGCACAGATACGCAGTATTTT. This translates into CASKRTSTDTQYF.

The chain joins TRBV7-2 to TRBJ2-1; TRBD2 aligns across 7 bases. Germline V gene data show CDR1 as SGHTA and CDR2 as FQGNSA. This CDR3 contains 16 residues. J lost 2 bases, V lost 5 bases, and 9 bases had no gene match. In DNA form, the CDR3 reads TGTGCCAGCAGCCTTAAGCCGGCGGGGGCCTACAATGAGCAGTTCTTC. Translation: CASSLKPAGAYNEQFF.

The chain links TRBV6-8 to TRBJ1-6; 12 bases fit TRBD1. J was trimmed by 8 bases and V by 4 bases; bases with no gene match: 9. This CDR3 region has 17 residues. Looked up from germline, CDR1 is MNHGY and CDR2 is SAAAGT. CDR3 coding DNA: TGTGCCAGCAGTTCGTTAGGGACAGGGGGCCGCGATTCACCCCTCCACTTT. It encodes CASSSLGTGGRDSPLHF.

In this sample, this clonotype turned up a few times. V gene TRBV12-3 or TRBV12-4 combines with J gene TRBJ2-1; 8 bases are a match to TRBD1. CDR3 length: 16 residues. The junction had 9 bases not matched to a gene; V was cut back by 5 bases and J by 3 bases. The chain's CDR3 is CASSQGAATLYNEQFF. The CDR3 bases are TGTGCCAGCAGTCAGGGGGCAGCTACTCTCTACAATGAGCAGTTCTTC.